One T cell receptor beta chain is described in this entry. Antigen: not known. Time point specified: persistent/refractory GD, antithyroid drugs over 5 years with positive TRAb. Generation of the TCR library employed RNA extracted from PBMCs. The collection involved drawing 8 to 9 milliliters of peripheral blood into EDTA tubes. This sample is part of a study of regulatory T cells in long-lasting Graves disease. Study results and limitations: Persistent Graves' patients had lower TCR diversity than newly diagnosed ones.

Building the TCR beta libraries relied on iRepertoire HTBI primers, and CDR3 regions underwent Arm-PCR. Each CDR3 protein is one row after TCRdb ran MiXCR on the multiplex PCR reads. The sample has 500,000 to 700,000 distinct CDR3 sequences, 30% seen once; the top ten hold 40% to 50%. The sequencing here drew on peripheral blood mononuclear cells (PBMCs), taken when the disease was refractory, from a patient treated with antithyroid drugs. This clonotype was obtained from a female donor with Graves disease.

This CDR3 reads CASSLDRGGEPQHF. Written as DNA, the CDR3 is TGTGCCAGCAGTTTAGACAGGGGTGGCGAGCCCCAGCATTTT. The chain recombines TRBV12-3 or TRBV12-4 with TRBJ1-5, with 7 bases fitting TRBD1. V was pared by 1 base and J by 8 bases, with 5 bases of the junction left unmatched. CDR3 length: 14 amino acids.